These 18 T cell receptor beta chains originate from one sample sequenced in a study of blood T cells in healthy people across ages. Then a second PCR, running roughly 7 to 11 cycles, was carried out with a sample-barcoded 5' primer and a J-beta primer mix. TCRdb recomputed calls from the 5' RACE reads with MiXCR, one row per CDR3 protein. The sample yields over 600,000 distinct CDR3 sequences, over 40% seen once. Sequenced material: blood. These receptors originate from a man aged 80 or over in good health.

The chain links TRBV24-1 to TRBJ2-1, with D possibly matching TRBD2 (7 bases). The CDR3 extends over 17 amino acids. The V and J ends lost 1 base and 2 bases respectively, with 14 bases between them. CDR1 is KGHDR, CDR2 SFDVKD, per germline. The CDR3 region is CATSDLGRGPPYNEQFF. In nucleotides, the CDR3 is TGTGCCACCAGTGATTTAGGGCGGGGGCCCCCCTACAATGAGCAGTTCTTC.

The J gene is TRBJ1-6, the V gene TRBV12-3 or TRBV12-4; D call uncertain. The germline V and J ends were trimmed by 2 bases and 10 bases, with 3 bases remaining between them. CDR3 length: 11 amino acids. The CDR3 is CASSLKSPLHF. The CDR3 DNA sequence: TGTGCCAGCAGTTTAAAATCACCCCTCCACTTT.

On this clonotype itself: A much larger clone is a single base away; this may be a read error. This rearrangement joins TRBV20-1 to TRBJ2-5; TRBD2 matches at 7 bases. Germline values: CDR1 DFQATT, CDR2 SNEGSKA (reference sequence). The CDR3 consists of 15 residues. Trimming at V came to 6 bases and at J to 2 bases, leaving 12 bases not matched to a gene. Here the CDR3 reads CSADRPAGIQETQYF. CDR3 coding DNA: TGCAGTGCGGACCGACCAGCGGGGATACAAGAGACCCAGTACTTC.

The CDR3 spells CASSLTAGVYEQYF. The CDR3 coding sequence is TGTGCCAGCAGCTTGACGGCGGGGGTCTACGAGCAGTACTTC. V is TRBV5-5 and J is TRBJ2-5; TRBD2 matches at 7 bases. Gene TRBJ2-7 matches the end of the DNA better, so the J call may be wrong. CDR1 is SGHKS, CDR2 YYEKEE, per germline (reference sequence). The CDR3 is 14 residues long.

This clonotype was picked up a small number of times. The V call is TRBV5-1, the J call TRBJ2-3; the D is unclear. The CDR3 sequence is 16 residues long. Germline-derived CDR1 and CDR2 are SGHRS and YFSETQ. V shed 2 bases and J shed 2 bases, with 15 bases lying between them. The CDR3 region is CASSLIAVRNTDTQYF. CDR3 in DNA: TGCGCCAGCAGCTTAATCGCAGTTCGGAACACAGATACGCAGTATTTT.

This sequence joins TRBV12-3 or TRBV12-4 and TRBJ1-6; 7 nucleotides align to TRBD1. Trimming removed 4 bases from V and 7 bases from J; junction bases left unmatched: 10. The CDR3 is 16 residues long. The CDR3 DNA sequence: TGTGCCAGCAGTTCCCAGGGGGGGATGAGGAATTCACCCCTCCACTTT. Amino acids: CASSSQGGMRNSPLHF.

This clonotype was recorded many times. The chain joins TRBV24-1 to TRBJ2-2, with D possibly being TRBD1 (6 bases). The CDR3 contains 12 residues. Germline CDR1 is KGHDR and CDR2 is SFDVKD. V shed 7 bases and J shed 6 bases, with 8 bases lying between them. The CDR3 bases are TGTGCCACCAGCAGGGGATCCGGGGAGCTGTTTTTT. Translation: CATSRGSGELFF.

The CDR3 loop is CASSWGRGAYEQYF. DNA of the CDR3: TGTGCCAGCAGTTGGGGCAGGGGGGCCTACGAGCAGTACTTC. This sequence joins TRBV6-5 and TRBJ2-7, with D perhaps TRBD1 (7 bases). Germline V gives CDR1 MNHEY, CDR2 SVGAGI. V lost 4 bases and J lost 2, with 12 bases in between. The length of the CDR3 is 14 residues.

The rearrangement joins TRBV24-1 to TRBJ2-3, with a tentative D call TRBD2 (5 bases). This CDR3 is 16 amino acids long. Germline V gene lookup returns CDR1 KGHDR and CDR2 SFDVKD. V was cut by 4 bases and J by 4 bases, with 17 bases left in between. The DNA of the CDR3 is TGTGCCACCAGTGAGCCCACACGGGGTGAGGCAGATACGCAGTATTTT. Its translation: CATSEPTRGEADTQYF.

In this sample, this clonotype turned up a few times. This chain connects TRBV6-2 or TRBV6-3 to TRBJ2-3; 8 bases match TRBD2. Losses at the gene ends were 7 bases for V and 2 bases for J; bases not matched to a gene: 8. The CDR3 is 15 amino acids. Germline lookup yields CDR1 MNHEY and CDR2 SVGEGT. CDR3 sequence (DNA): TGTGCCAGCACCCACCCGACTAGCGACACAGATACGCAGTATTTT. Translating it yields CASTHPTSDTDTQYF.

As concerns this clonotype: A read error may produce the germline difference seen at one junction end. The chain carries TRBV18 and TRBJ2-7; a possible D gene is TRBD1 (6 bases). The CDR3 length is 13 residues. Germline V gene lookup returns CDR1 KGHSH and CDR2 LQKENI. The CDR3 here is CASSQQGSDEQYF. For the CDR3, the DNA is TGTGCCAGCTCACAACAGGGCTCCGACGAGCAGTACTTC.

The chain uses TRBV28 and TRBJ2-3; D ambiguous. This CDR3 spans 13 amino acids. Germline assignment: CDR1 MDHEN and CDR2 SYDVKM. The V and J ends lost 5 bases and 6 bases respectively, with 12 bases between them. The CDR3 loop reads CASSPPPWDTQYF. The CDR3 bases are TGTGCCAGCAGTCCTCCGCCTTGGGATACGCAGTATTTT. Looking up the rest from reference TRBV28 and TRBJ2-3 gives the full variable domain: DVKVTQSSRYLVKRTGEKVFLECVQDMDHENMFWYRQDPGLGLRLIYFSYDVKMKEKGDIPEGYSVSREKKERFSLILESASTNQTSMYLCASSPPPWDTQYFGPGTRLTVL.

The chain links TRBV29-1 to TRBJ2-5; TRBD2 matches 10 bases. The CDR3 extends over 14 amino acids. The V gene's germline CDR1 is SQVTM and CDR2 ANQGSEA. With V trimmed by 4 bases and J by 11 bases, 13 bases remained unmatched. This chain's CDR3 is CSVGSGRYRDEQYF. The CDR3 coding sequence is TGCAGCGTTGGTAGCGGGAGGTACCGAGATGAGCAGTACTTC.

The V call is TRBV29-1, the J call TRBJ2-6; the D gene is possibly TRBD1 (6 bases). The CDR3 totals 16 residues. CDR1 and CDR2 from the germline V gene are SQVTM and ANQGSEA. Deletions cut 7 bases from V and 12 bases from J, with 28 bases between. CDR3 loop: CSAARDTDSGASVLTF. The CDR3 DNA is TGCAGCGCAGCCAGGGACACCGACTCTGGGGCTAGCGTCCTGACTTTC.

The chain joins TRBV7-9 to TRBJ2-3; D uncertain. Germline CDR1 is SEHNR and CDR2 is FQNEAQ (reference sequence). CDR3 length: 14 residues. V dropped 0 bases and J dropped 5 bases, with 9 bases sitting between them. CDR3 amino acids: CASSLAATIDTQYF. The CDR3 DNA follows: TGTGCCAGCAGCTTAGCGGCAACGATAGATACGCAGTATTTT.

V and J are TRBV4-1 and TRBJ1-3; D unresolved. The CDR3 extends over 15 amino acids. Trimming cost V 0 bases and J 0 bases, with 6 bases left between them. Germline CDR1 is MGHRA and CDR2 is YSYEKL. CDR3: CASSQEPYSGNTIYF. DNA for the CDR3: TGCGCCAGCAGCCAAGAACCCTACTCTGGAAACACCATATATTTT.

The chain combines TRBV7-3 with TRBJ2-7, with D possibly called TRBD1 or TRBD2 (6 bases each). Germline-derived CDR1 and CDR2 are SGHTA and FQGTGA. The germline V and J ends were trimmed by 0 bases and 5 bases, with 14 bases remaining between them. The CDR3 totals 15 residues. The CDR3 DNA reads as TGTGCCAGCAGCTTAACGAGGGGGGCGTCCCACGAGCAGTACTTC. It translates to CASSLTRGASHEQYF.

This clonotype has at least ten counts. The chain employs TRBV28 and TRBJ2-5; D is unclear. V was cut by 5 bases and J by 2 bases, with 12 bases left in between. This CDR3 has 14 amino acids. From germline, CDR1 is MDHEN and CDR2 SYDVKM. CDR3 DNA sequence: TGTGCCAGCAGTCCCCCGGAAAGTCAAGAGACCCAGTACTTC. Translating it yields CASSPPESQETQYF.